This TCR beta chain was sequenced in a study of sequential checkpoint blockade in melanoma. Treatment indicated: randomized to nivolumab then ipilimumab (arm A) or the reverse (arm B). PBMC sorting kept live CD3+CD8+ cells without CD19 or CD56. The CDR3 length is 14 residues. The V gene end was trimmed by 3 bases and the J gene end by 4 bases; junction bases not matched to a gene: 5. Germline V CDR1 and CDR2: SGHTS, YDEGEE. Here immunoSEQ multiplex PCR was the method, and the copy in TCRdb shows in-frame clones only, minus some. The table records under 20,000 clones, approximately 57% of them present only once.

The sequencing here drew on CD8+ T cells sorted from blood (inferred from file names), taken from a patient given nivolumab and ipilimumab in sequence. The source of this sequence is a human donor with melanoma. The chain joins TRBV5-8 to TRBJ2-7; TRBD1 matches 9 bases. The CDR3 loop reads CASSWGTGQYEQYF. DNA for the CDR3: TGTGCCAGCAGCTGGGGGACAGGGCAGTACGAGCAGTACTTC.